The T cell receptor beta chain under discussion was sequenced for a study of shared clonotypes between healthy human individuals. Study-wide findings and caveats: In a few donors, around 5% of naive CD4 clonotypes appeared in common.

Splitting of each subset's genomic DNA was done evenly across several immunoSEQ plates. Sequencing used immunoSEQ multiplex PCR; TCRdb keeps in-frame clones, though not all of them. The data hold fewer than 130,000 clones, with about 67% observed a single time. Those who donated, Caucasian adults without exception, all lived in Nashville, Tennessee. CD45RO+ cells and CCR7-negative CD45RA+ TemRA cells were combined as CD8 memory. This clone was recorded many times. Its specificity is unknown. The sequence derives from a woman aged 25 to 39 in good health. What was sequenced was memory CD8+ T cells sorted from blood. Noted subset: CD45RO+ cells pooled with CCR7-negative TemRA cells.

Here the CDR3 DNA reads TGTGCCAGCAGCTTGGGACTAGCGGGAGCCCGCACAGATACGCAGTATTTT. Translating it yields CASSLGLAGARTDTQYF. The chain links TRBV5-4 to TRBJ2-3; 12 nucleotides match TRBD2. The junction had 3 bases not matched to a gene; V was cut back by 0 bases and J by 1 base. This CDR3 is 17 amino acids long. The V gene's germline CDR1 is SGHNT and CDR2 YYREEE (reference sequence).